These T cell receptor beta chains were read from a single sample in a study of early T cells in non-severe SARS-CoV-2 infection. TCRdb re-derived calls from the 5' RACE reads in MiXCR, one entry per CDR3 protein. Here the sample spans approximately 80,000 distinct CDR3 sequences, more than 10% being singletons. The sequencing sample was made of whole blood. The receptors shown here come from an adult who was a healthcare worker with PCR-confirmed SARS-CoV-2 infection or an uninfected control (not recorded which). Both conserved end residues are part of each CDR3. A D gene is named only where the DNA matches it firmly. Size is stated for part of the rows, as once, few or many counts, or as a class when the clone is expanded.

TRBV28	NA	TRBJ2-7	many	TGTGCCAGCAGTTCCTCGGGGGCGGTGCAGGTCGAGCAGTACTTC	CASSSSGAVQVEQYF
TRBV28	TRBD2	TRBJ2-3	many	TGTGCCAGCAGTTTATCGCCGGGACTAGGGTCTTCCACAGATACGCAGTATTTT	CASSLSPGLGSSTDTQYF
TRBV18	TRBD2	TRBJ2-3	NA	TGTGCCAGCTCACCGGCCGGAGGAGCGGGATCCACAGATACGCAGTATTTT	CASSPAGGAGSTDTQYF
TRBV18	TRBD2	TRBJ2-1	few	TGTGCCAGCTCACCAGGGATAGCGGGGGACAATGAGCAGTTCTTC	CASSPGIAGDNEQFF
TRBV5-1	TRBD1	TRBJ1-2	few	TGCGCCAGCAGCTACAGGGGACGGGACTATGGCTACACCTTC	CASSYRGRDYGYTF
TRBV6-5	NA	TRBJ2-3	few	TGTGCCAGCAGTTCCCCGACGGTAGCGGACACAGATACGCAGTATTTT	CASSSPTVADTDTQYF
TRBV5-4	NA	TRBJ2-7	NA	TGTGCCAGCAGCTTGGGAGGGGAAGGGGAGAACGAGCAGTACTTC	CASSLGGEGENEQYF
TRBV19	TRBD1	TRBJ2-5	few	TGTGCCAGTACCAACAGGGGCCTGCAAGAGACCCAGTACTTC	CASTNRGLQETQYF
TRBV28	TRBD2	TRBJ2-2	NA	TGTGCCAGCAGGCCCACGGCGGGAGGACCCGGGGAGCTGTTTTTT	CASRPTAGGPGELFF
TRBV7-9	TRBD2	TRBJ2-2	many	TGTGCCTCCCGAGCGGGAGCGGACACCGGGGAGCTGTTTTTT	CASRAGADTGELFF
TRBV15	NA	TRBJ2-1	many	TGTGCCACCAGCAGAGATCGTAGGCCCTCCTACAATGAGCAGTTCTTC	CATSRDRRPSYNEQFF
TRBV29-1	NA	TRBJ1-3	few	TGCAGCGTTGCGGGGGTGAAGACAGGCTATGGAAACACCATATATTTT	CSVAGVKTGYGNTIYF
TRBV28	NA	TRBJ2-7	few	TGTGCCAGCAGTTTATCGCCAGGCCCCCCCTACGAGCAGTACTTC	CASSLSPGPPYEQYF
TRBV29-1	NA	TRBJ2-2	few	TGCAGCGTCCCAGAGAACACCGGGGAGCTGTTTTTT	CSVPENTGELFF
TRBV29-1	NA	TRBJ1-1	few	TGCAGCGTGTCCACAGGCGGGGCCGAAGCTTTCTTT	CSVSTGGAEAFF
TRBV7-3	NA	TRBJ2-1	many	TGTGCCAGCAGCCCCCCCAGGGATGGGGGGGGCCTAGTGGAGCAGTTCTTC	CASSPPRDGGGLVEQFF
TRBV5-6	NA	TRBJ2-5	many	TGTGCCAGCAGCTTGAAGGGCGTGGAGACCCAGTACTTC	CASSLKGVETQYF
TRBV14	NA	TRBJ2-3	NA	TGTGCCAGCAGCCCGTGGGGGACAGATACGCAGTATTTT	CASSPWGTDTQYF
TRBV10-2	NA	TRBJ2-1	NA	TGCGCCAGCATGGTAGGGAATGAGCAGTTCTTC	CASMVGNEQFF
TRBV20-1	TRBD1	TRBJ1-2	many	TGCAGTGCTACGGACAGGGGCTACTATGGCTACACCTTC	CSATDRGYYGYTF
TRBV29-1	TRBD2	TRBJ2-3	many	TGCAGCGTTGAAGAGAAGCGGGGGGTTTGGACAGATACGCAGTATTTT	CSVEEKRGVWTDTQYF
TRBV20-1	TRBD2	TRBJ2-1	NA	TGCAGTGCCCTTTCAGCGGGAGCCTACAATGAGCAGTTCTTC	CSALSAGAYNEQFF
TRBV29-1	TRBD1	TRBJ2-1	NA	TGCAGCGTTGCAGGGGGCCACAATGAGCAGTTCTTC	CSVAGGHNEQFF
TRBV7-9	NA	TRBJ1-5	many	TGTGCCAGCAGCTCCTCCGACAGGCTTGATCAGCCCCAGCATTTT	CASSSSDRLDQPQHF
TRBV6-2/TRBV6-3	NA	TRBJ1-6	NA	TGTGCCAGCAGCTCCGGACCGAAACGCGGTTCACCCCTCCACTTT	CASSSGPKRGSPLHF
TRBV3-1	NA	TRBJ2-1	few	TGTGCCAGCAGCTTTAGCGACAATGAGCAGTTCTTC	CASSFSDNEQFF
TRBV19	NA	TRBJ2-7	NA	TGTGCCAGTACCCGTGCGGGAAGCTCCTACGAGCAGTACTTC	CASTRAGSSYEQYF
TRBV2	NA	TRBJ1-1	few	TGTGCCAGCAGTGTCCAGGGCATTGAAGCTTTCTTT	CASSVQGIEAFF
TRBV6-6	TRBD1	TRBJ1-6	few	TGTGCCAGCAGTACCGATCGGACAGGGGGATCACCCCTCCACTTT	CASSTDRTGGSPLHF
TRBV7-3	NA	TRBJ2-1	once	TGTGCCAGCAGCAAGGGACTCAGCTCCTACAATGAGCAGTTCTTC	CASSKGLSSYNEQFF
TRBV7-6	NA	TRBJ1-1	many	TGTGCCAGCAGCTTAGTCCCGACAGCGAACACTGAAGCTTTCTTT	CASSLVPTANTEAFF
TRBV20-1	TRBD2	TRBJ2-7	NA	TGCAGTGCTAGGGACCCTAGCGGGAGTATCTACGAGCAGTACTTC	CSARDPSGSIYEQYF
TRBV28	TRBD2	TRBJ2-7	many	TGTGCCAGCACCGATAGGCCGGGACTAGCGGACTCCTACGAGCAGTACTTC	CASTDRPGLADSYEQYF
TRBV6-2/TRBV6-3	NA	TRBJ2-7	few	TGTGCCAGCAGTTCGATGACAGGACCTGGCTACGAGCAGTACTTC	CASSSMTGPGYEQYF
TRBV3-1	NA	TRBJ2-5	NA	TGTGCCAGCAGCCAAGGGGGAGGGGGCAGAGTAGAGACCCAGTACTTC	CASSQGGGGRVETQYF
TRBV6-5	TRBD2	TRBJ2-5	many	TGTGCCAGCAGTTACGGGACTATAGAAGAGACCCAGTACTTC	CASSYGTIEETQYF
TRBV6-2/TRBV6-3	NA	TRBJ1-6	few	TGTGCCAGCAGTTACTCCGGACAGCCTAGGGATTCACCCCTCCACTTT	CASSYSGQPRDSPLHF
TRBV29-1	TRBD2	TRBJ2-3	many	TGCAGCGTAGGGCGAGTAGCGGGGAAGAGCACAGATACGCAGTATTTT	CSVGRVAGKSTDTQYF
TRBV6-6	NA	TRBJ2-3	NA	TGTGCCAGCTGGGGGTTGACAGATACGCAGTATTTT	CASWGLTDTQYF
TRBV6-5	NA	TRBJ2-2	few	TGTGCCAGCAGGACGCGGGCAGCGAACACCGGGGAGCTGTTTTTT	CASRTRAANTGELFF
TRBV29-1	NA	TRBJ2-7	many	TGCAGCGTTGGGAGCGGAGAACATTACGAGCAGTACTTC	CSVGSGEHYEQYF
TRBV6-1	NA	TRBJ2-1	NA	TGTGCCAGCAGTGTCTTGACCTCAAGCTACAATGAGCAGTTCTTC	CASSVLTSSYNEQFF